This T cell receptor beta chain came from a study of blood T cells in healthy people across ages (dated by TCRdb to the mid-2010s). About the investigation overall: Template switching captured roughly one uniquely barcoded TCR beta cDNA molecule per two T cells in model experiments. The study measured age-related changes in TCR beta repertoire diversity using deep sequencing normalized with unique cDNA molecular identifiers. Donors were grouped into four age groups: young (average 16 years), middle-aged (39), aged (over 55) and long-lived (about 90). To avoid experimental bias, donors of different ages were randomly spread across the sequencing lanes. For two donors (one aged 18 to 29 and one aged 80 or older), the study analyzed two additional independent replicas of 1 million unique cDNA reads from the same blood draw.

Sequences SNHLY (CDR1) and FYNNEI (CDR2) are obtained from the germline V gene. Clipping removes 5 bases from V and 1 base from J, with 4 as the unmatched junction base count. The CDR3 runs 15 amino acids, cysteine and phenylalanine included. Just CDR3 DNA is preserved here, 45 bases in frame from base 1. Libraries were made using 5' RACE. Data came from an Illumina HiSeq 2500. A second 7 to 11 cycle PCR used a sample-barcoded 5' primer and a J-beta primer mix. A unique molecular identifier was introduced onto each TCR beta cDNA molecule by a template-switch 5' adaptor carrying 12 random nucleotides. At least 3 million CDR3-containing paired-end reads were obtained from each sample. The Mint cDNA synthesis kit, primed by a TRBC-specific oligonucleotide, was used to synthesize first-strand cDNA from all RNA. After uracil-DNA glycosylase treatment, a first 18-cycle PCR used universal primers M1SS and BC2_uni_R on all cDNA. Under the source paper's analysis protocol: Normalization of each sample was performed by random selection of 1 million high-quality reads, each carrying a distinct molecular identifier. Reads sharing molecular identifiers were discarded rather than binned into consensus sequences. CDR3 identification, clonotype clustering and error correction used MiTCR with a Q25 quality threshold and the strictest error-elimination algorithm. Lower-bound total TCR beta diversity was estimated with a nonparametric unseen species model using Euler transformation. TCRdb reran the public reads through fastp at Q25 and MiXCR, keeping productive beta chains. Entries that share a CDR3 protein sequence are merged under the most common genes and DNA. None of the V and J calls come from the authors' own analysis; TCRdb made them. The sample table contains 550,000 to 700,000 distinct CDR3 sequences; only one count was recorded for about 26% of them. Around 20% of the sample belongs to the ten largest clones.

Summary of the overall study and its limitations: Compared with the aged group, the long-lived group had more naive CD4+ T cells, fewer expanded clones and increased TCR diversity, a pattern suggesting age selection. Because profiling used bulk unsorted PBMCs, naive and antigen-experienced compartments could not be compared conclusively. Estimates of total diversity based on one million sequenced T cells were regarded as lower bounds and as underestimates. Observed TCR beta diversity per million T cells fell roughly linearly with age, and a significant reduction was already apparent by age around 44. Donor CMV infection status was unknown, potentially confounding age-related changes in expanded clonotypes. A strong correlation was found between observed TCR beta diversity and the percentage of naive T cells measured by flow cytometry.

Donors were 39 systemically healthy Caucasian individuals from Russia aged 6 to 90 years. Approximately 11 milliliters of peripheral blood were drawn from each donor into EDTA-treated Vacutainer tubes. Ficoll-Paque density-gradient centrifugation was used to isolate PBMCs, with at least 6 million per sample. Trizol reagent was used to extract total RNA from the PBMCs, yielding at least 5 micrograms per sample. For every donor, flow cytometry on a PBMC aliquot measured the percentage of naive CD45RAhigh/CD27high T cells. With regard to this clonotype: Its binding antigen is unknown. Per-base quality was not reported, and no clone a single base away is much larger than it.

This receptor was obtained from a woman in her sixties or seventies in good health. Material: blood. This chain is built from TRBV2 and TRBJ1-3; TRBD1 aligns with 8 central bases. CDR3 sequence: CASSRQGQSGNTIYF. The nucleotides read TGTGCCAGCAGTAGACAGGGGCAGTCTGGAAACACCATATATTTT. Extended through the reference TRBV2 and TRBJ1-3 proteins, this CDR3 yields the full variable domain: EPEVTQTPSHQVTQMGQEVILRCVPISNHLYFYWYRQILGQKVEFLVSFYNNEISEKSEIFDDQFSVERPDGSNFTLKIRSTKLEDSAMYFCASSRQGQSGNTIYFGEGSWLTVV.